Given below is one TCR beta chain in context. Antigen: not known. This sample was included in a study of somatic mutations in cytotoxic T cells in rheumatoid arthritis. Overall study context: Blood from the patient (about 33 ml EDTA) was drawn right after diagnosis, pretreatment. Regarding the study as a whole: Rheumatoid arthritis patients were compared with age-matched healthy controls, and their CD8+ T-cell clonality did not differ significantly.

Repertoires were generated with immunoSEQ multiplex PCR, while TCRdb's copy carries only in-frame clones and drops some. The sample holds more than 5,500 clones, about 79% seen once. Sequenced input: CD8+ T cells sorted from blood. This clonotype was sampled from an adult with rheumatoid arthritis.

The CDR3 nucleotides are TGTGCCAGCAGCTTGCGGGGAAGCACCGGGGAGCTGTTTTTT. Translated: CASSLRGSTGELFF. The V call is TRBV5-8, the J call TRBJ2-2, with D possibly TRBD2 on 5 matching bases. The V end was cut by 1 base, the J end by 4 bases, with 8 bases between. CDR3 size: 14 residues. Per germline, CDR1 SGHTS and CDR2 YDEGEE.